The 32 T cell receptor beta chains below all came from one sample that was sequenced in a study of vaccination effects on CD4 cells after COVID-19. The method was immunoSEQ multiplex PCR; TCRdb's version includes in-frame clones alone and lacks a portion of them. Here the sample spans about 14,000 clones, roughly four fifths being singletons. Which antigens these TCRs recognize remains unknown. ViraFEST expansion of antigen-specific CD4+ T cells with viral peptide pools preceded sequencing. With roughly 9 days of culture completed, CD4+ T cells were isolated. The person had PCR-confirmed SARS-CoV-2 infection between March and December 2020. Two doses of either BNT162b2 or mRNA-1273 were given to each participant. Sequencing was performed on CD4+ T cells from PBMCs cultured with HCoV-NL63 spike peptides, taken after COVID-19 vaccination. The receptor source for this set is a human donor who had a prior SARS-CoV-2 infection.

The rearrangement links TRBV5-1 to TRBJ1-3, with a possible D match to TRBD1 (6 bases). The germline V gene encodes CDR1 SGHRS and CDR2 YFSETQ. This CDR3 is 15 amino acids long. V dropped 3 bases and J dropped 4 bases, with 14 bases sitting between them. CDR3 sequence: CASSSGTHNGNTIYF. Written as DNA, the CDR3 is TGCGCCAGCAGCTCCGGGACACACAACGGAAACACCATATATTTT.

The chain uses TRBV5-1 and TRBJ2-1, with D unclear. CDR3 length equals 16 residues. With 4 bases removed from V and 0 bases from J, the gap between germline ends came to 14 bases. The germline gives CDR1 SGHRS, CDR2 YFSETQ. CDR3 region: CASSLPVRASYNEQFF. The CDR3 nucleotides are TGCGCCAGCAGCCTACCCGTTCGGGCCTCCTACAATGAGCAGTTCTTC.

V is TRBV5-4 and J is TRBJ2-7; 13 positions match TRBD2. V gave up 4 bases and J gave up 2 bases; unmatched junction bases: 3. The germline V gene has CDR1 SGHNT and CDR2 YYREEE (reference sequence). The CDR3 is made up of 15 amino acids. CDR3 sequence reads: CASSGGLAGPYEQYF. The DNA of the CDR3 is TGTGCCAGCAGCGGGGGACTAGCGGGACCCTACGAGCAGTACTTC.

This clone showed up just once. V gene TRBV30 combines with J gene TRBJ1-6, with a weak D call TRBD1 (5 bases). This CDR3 region has 15 residues. The V end lost 4 bases, the J end lost 4 bases, and 14 bases lay between the germline ends. Germline V gives CDR1 GTSNPN, CDR2 SVGIG (reference sequence). The CDR3 DNA follows: TGTGCCTGGAATACCGGGACCGCGTATAATTCACCCCTCCACTTT. It is translated as CAWNTGTAYNSPLHF.

V and J are TRBV7-2 and TRBJ1-5, with 9 bases identical to TRBD1. The germline V gene encodes CDR1 SGHTA and CDR2 FQGNSA. The CDR3 length is 15 residues. The ends lost 5 bases at V and 9 bases at J; junction bases unmatched: 11. The CDR3, as DNA: TGTGCCAGCAGCGGGGGAGACAGGGGGGTAAGGCCCCAGCATTTT. Protein sequence: CASSGGDRGVRPQHF.

The chain joins TRBV24-1 to TRBJ1-1; D possibly corresponds to TRBD1 (6 bases). CDR1 is KGHDR, CDR2 SFDVKD, per germline. V gave up 12 bases and J gave up 1 base, with 29 bases separating them. CDR3 length equals 18 residues. In DNA form, the CDR3 reads TGTGCCTCACCCTACCCGGGCGGGGGGGCACCTCAGAACACTGAAGCTTTCTTT. This codes for CASPYPGGGAPQNTEAFF.

The chain employs TRBV11-3 and TRBJ2-3, with 8 bases that match TRBD2. V lost 1 base to trimming and J lost 4 bases; unmatched junction nucleotides: 10. This CDR3 region has 17 residues. Germline V CDR1 and CDR2: SGHNT, YENEEA. CDR3 nucleotide sequence: TGTGCCAGCAGCTTAGGTAGTACTAGCGGTGGGGCAGATACGCAGTATTTT. Its protein product is CASSLGSTSGGADTQYF.

V usage is TRBV7-2 and J usage is TRBJ1-2; the D gene is possibly TRBD1 (5 bases). V dropped 5 bases and J dropped 0 bases, with 19 bases sitting between them. Germline V CDR1 and CDR2: SGHTA, FQGNSA. The CDR3 is 17 residues long. In DNA, the CDR3 is TGTGCCAGCAGCCATATCTACAACAGGCAAACTAACTATGGCTACACCTTC. Residues: CASSHIYNRQTNYGYTF.

The chain recombines TRBV11-2 with TRBJ2-7, with 8 bases identical to TRBD2. This CDR3 is 16 amino acids long. Germline V gene sequence: CDR1 SGHAT, CDR2 FQNNGV. V lost 0 bases to trimming and J lost 3 bases; unmatched junction nucleotides: 7. Here the CDR3 DNA reads TGTGCCAGCAGCTTAGATGCAGCGGGGGTCTACTACGAGCAGTACTTC. Protein sequence: CASSLDAAGVYYEQYF.

The V gene is TRBV2, the J gene TRBJ2-3; TRBD2 is a possible D gene (6 bases). The CDR3 runs to 14 residues. The V and J ends lost 3 bases and 9 bases respectively, with 16 bases between them. Germline lookup yields CDR1 SNHLY and CDR2 FYNNEI. CDR3 bases: TGTGCCAGCAGTGAGGCCACTAGCAGTCAAACGCAGTATTTT. Its translation: CASSEATSSQTQYF.

This clone was recorded only once. The chain joins TRBV25-1 to TRBJ1-6; the D is unclear. CDR1 MGHDK and CDR2 SYGVNS come from the germline V gene. With 7 bases removed from V and 4 bases from J, the gap between germline ends came to 14 bases. The CDR3 loop spans 15 amino acids. DNA of the CDR3: TGTGCCAGCACCGCAGGAGTCGGTTATAATTCACCCCTCCACTTT. Amino acid sequence: CASTAGVGYNSPLHF.

This clone has only a few counts. V gene TRBV30 combines with J gene TRBJ2-7, with D possibly TRBD2 on 7 matching bases. Germline CDR1 is GTSNPN and CDR2 is SVGIG (reference sequence). Trimming took 0 bases from V and 5 from J, leaving 20 bases between them. The CDR3 loop spans 16 amino acids. This CDR3 reads CAWSVRGRGGHDEQYF. As DNA, the CDR3 is TGTGCCTGGAGTGTACGTGGGAGGGGGGGCCACGACGAGCAGTACTTC.

The chain uses TRBV11-3 and TRBJ2-1; TRBD2 might be the D (6 bases). Germline V gene data show CDR1 as SGHNT and CDR2 as YENEEA. Trimming stripped 2 bases from V and 2 bases from J, with 7 bases between. The CDR3 is 14 residues long. The CDR3 nucleotides read TGTGCCAGCAGCTTATGGGGGGCCTACAATGAGCAGTTCTTC. Protein product: CASSLWGAYNEQFF.

The gene calls are TRBV24-1 and TRBJ2-7; 9 bases match TRBD1. CDR3 length equals 15 residues. In germline, CDR1 is KGHDR, CDR2 SFDVKD. The V and J ends lost 9 bases and 5 bases, in that order; junction bases with no gene match: 13. The CDR3 coding sequence is TGTGCCACCTTCTCCACAGGACAGGGGCTGCACGAGCAGTACTTC. Translated, it gives CATFSTGQGLHEQYF.

This clone appeared a few times. The CDR3 loop is CASSQDLADSYSPLHF. The CDR3, as DNA: TGCGCCAGCAGCCAAGATCTGGCAGATTCTTATTCACCCCTCCACTTT. The rearrangement joins TRBV4-1 to TRBJ1-6, with D uncertain. The V end was cut by 0 bases, the J end by 8 bases, with 14 bases between. The CDR3 is 16 residues long. CDR1 and CDR2 (germline): MGHRA, YSYEKL.

The chain has TRBV30 and TRBJ2-5; D is unresolved. V shed 2 bases and J shed 3 bases, with 10 bases lying between them. CDR1 is GTSNPN, CDR2 SVGIG, per germline (reference sequence). This CDR3 has 13 amino acids. The CDR3 bases are TGTGCCTGGAGTATTACGGACGAAGAGACCCAGTACTTC. Its translation: CAWSITDEETQYF. The whole variable domain, remainder taken from reference TRBV30 and TRBJ2-5, is SQTIHQWPATLVQPVGSPLSLECTVEGTSNPNLYWYRQAAGRGLQLLFYSVGIGQISSEVPQNLSASRPQDRQFILSSKKLLLSDSGFYLCAWSITDEETQYFGPGTRLLVL.

This clone was picked up a small number of times. The chain links TRBV3-1 (or the pseudogene TRBV3-2) to TRBJ1-4; the D gene is possibly TRBD1 (5 bases). The V end was cut by 0 bases, the J end by 0 bases, with 11 bases between. The germline V gene has CDR1 LGHDT and CDR2 YNNKEL (reference sequence). CDR3 length: 17 residues. In nucleotides, the CDR3 is TGTGCCAGCAGCCAAGATTACGCCAGGGCAACTAATGAAAAACTGTTTTTT. Translated, it gives CASSQDYARATNEKLFF.

This sequence joins TRBV6-2 or TRBV6-3 and TRBJ2-1; 9 bases fit TRBD2. The CDR3 extends over 16 amino acids. Germline V CDR1 and CDR2: MNHEY, SVGEGT. V lost 0 bases to trimming and J lost 10 bases; unmatched junction nucleotides: 10. The CDR3 here is CASSYSAGLAGGEQFF. The CDR3 nucleotides are TGTGCCAGCAGTTACTCGGCGGGACTAGCAGGTGGAGAGCAGTTCTTC.

The V gene is TRBV9, the J gene TRBJ1-4; 9 bases line up with TRBD1. Trimming at V came to 0 bases and at J to 8 bases, leaving 8 bases not matched to a gene. This CDR3 spans 16 amino acids. CDR1 SGDLS and CDR2 YYNGEE come from the germline V gene. The CDR3 DNA reads as TGTGCCAGCAGCGTAGTCCTGGACAGGGGAAGGGAAAAACTGTTTTTT. Protein: CASSVVLDRGREKLFF.

V usage is TRBV3-1 (or the pseudogene TRBV3-2) and J usage is TRBJ1-1; D unclear. The length of the CDR3 is 14 residues. The germline V and J ends were trimmed by 2 bases and 4 bases, with 11 bases remaining between them. Looked up from germline, CDR1 is LGHDT and CDR2 is YNNKEL (reference sequence). The CDR3 bases are TGTGCCAGCAGCCAACCGGGAGGATTCACTGAAGCTTTCTTT. Its translation is CASSQPGGFTEAFF.

This CDR3 reads CASSLEYSGSNTQYF. The CDR3 DNA is TGTGCCAGCAGCTTAGAGTATAGCGGCTCCAATACCCAGTACTTC. This chain joins TRBV11-2 and TRBJ2-5; possibly TRBD2 for D (6 bases). The V end lost 0 bases, the J end lost 8 bases, and 16 bases lay between the germline ends. Germline CDR1 is SGHAT and CDR2 is FQNNGV. The CDR3 sequence is 15 residues long.

The chain is built from TRBV4-3 and TRBJ2-3; 8 bases map to TRBD2. The junction had 7 bases not matched to a gene; V was cut back by 4 bases and J by 1 base. The CDR3 is 16 residues long. In germline, CDR1 is LGHNA, CDR2 YSLEER. Here the CDR3 DNA reads TGCGCCAGCAGCCTAGGACTAGCCCCCGGCACAGATACGCAGTATTTT. It is translated as CASSLGLAPGTDTQYF.

This chain links TRBV4-1 with TRBJ2-1; D gene ambiguous. Germline V CDR1 and CDR2: MGHRA, YSYEKL. This CDR3 comprises 17 residues. With 0 bases removed from V and 2 bases from J, the gap between germline ends came to 14 bases. CDR3 protein: CASSQDWTDTAYNEQFF. As DNA, the CDR3 is TGCGCCAGCAGCCAAGATTGGACGGATACCGCCTACAATGAGCAGTTCTTC.

The chain employs TRBV5-1 and TRBJ2-5; D tentatively reads TRBD1 or TRBD2 (6 bases each). Germline V gives CDR1 SGHRS, CDR2 YFSETQ. This CDR3 is built from 15 residues. Trimming removed 4 bases from V and 2 bases from J, with 15 bases in between. The CDR3 bases are TGCGCCAGCAGCAGCCTCTCGGGGGCTCAAGAGACCCAGTACTTC. Encoded protein: CASSSLSGAQETQYF.

The chain joins TRBV5-1 to TRBJ2-1; 12 nucleotides match TRBD2. The CDR3 covers 16 residues. Germline assignment: CDR1 SGHRS and CDR2 YFSETQ. The trim removed 0 bases at V and 5 bases at J, leaving 3 bases unmatched. DNA for the CDR3: TGCGCCAGCAGCTTGGTTTGGACTAGCGGGAACAATGAGCAGTTCTTC. It is translated as CASSLVWTSGNNEQFF. Together with reference TRBV5-1 and TRBJ2-1, the CDR3 gives the full variable domain: KAGVTQTPRYLIKTRGQQVTLSCSPISGHRSVSWYQQTPGQGLQFLFEYFSETQRNKGNFPGRFSGRQFSNSRSEMNVSTLELGDSALYLCASSLVWTSGNNEQFFGPGTRLTVL.

The chain combines TRBV4-1 with TRBJ1-4, with D possibly being TRBD1 (6 bases). The CDR3 loop spans 15 amino acids. Trimming took 7 bases from V and 6 from J, leaving 18 bases between them. Germline-derived CDR1 and CDR2 are MGHRA and YSYEKL. CDR3 loop: CASNKRGGSHEKLFF. The CDR3 DNA follows: TGCGCCAGCAACAAAAGAGGGGGTAGTCATGAAAAACTGTTTTTT.

This rearrangement joins TRBV3-1 (or the pseudogene TRBV3-2) to TRBJ2-3; D gene uncertain. Germline CDR1 LGHDT, CDR2 YNNKEL (reference sequence). The V gene lost 3 bases and the J gene lost 4 bases, with 11 bases spanning the gap. This CDR3 has 14 amino acids. This CDR3 reads CASSQYPQSDTQYF. The CDR3 coding sequence is TGTGCCAGCAGCCAGTACCCCCAGTCAGATACGCAGTATTTT.

The CDR3 coding sequence is TGTGCCAGCAGTCCTAGGGGGGAGACCCAGTACTTC. Translating it yields CASSPRGETQYF. The chain links TRBV7-2 to TRBJ2-5, with D possibly matching TRBD1 (6 bases). Germline values: CDR1 SGHTA, CDR2 FQGNSA. The CDR3 loop spans 12 amino acids. Trimming removed 6 bases at V and 5 bases at J, with 10 bases between.

V gene TRBV15 combines with J gene TRBJ2-7; TRBD2 aligns across 11 bases. Losses at the gene ends were 1 base for V and 1 base for J; bases not matched to a gene: 3. CDR3 length: 16 amino acids. Germline lookup yields CDR1 LNHNV and CDR2 YYDKDF (reference sequence). The DNA for the CDR3 is TGTGCCACCAGCAGAGCCGCTAGCGGGGGGTCCTACGAGCAGTACTTC. It is translated as CATSRAASGGSYEQYF.

The chain couples TRBV5-1 to TRBJ1-6, with 9 bases aligning to TRBD1. CDR1 is SGHRS and CDR2 is YFSETQ in the germline V gene. Unmatched junction bases numbered 9, after V lost 4 bases and J lost 7 bases. CDR3 length: 16 amino acids. In DNA form, the CDR3 reads TGCGCCAGCAGCGAACGGACAGGGGCCTCCAATTCACCCCTCCACTTT. Translated, it gives CASSERTGASNSPLHF.

The J gene is TRBJ1-1, the V gene TRBV7-9, with 12 bases aligning to TRBD1. Germline V CDR1 and CDR2: SEHNR, FQNEAQ (reference sequence). Unmatched junction bases numbered 11, after V lost 5 bases and J lost 7 bases. This CDR3 is built from 16 residues. This chain's CDR3 is CASSPAGTGGVGEAFF. The DNA of the CDR3 is TGTGCCAGCAGCCCGGCCGGGACAGGGGGCGTCGGTGAAGCTTTCTTT.

The chain is built from TRBV4-3 and TRBJ1-2; D is perhaps TRBD1 (6 bases). The germline gives CDR1 LGHNA, CDR2 YSLEER. CDR3 size: 15 residues. V lost 4 bases to trimming and J lost 5 bases, with 17 bases between them. The DNA for the CDR3 is TGCGCCAGCAGCCGAGAGAACAGGGTTTCGTATGGCTACACCTTC. Translating it yields CASSRENRVSYGYTF.